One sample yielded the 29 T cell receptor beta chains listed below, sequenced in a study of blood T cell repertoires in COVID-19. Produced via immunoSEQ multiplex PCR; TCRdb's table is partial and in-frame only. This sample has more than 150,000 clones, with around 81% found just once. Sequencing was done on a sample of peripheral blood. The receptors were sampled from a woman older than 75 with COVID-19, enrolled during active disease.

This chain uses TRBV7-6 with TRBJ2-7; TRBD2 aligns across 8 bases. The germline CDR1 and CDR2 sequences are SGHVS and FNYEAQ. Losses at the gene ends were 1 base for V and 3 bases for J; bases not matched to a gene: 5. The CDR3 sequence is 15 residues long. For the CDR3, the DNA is TGTGCCAGCAGCTTAGTCCCGGCGGGAGGCTACGAGCAGTACTTC. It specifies CASSLVPAGGYEQYF.

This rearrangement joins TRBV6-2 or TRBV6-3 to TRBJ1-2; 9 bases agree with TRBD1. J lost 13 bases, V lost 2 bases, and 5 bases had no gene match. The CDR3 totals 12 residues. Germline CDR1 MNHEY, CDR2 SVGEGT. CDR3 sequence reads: CASSYQQGAGTF. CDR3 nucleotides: TGTGCCAGCAGTTACCAACAGGGGGCTGGCACCTTC.

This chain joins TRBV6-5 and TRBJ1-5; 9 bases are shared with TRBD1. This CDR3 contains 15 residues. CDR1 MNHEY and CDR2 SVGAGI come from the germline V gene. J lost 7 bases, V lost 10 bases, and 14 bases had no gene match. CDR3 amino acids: CATIIRDREDQPQHF. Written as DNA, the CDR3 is TGTGCCACCATTATCCGGGACAGGGAAGACCAGCCCCAGCATTTT.

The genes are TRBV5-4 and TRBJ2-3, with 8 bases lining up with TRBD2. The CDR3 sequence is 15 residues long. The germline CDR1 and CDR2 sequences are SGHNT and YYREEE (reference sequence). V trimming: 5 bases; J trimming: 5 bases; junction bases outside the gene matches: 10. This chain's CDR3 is CASSSGLEGEDTQYF. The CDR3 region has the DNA TGTGCCAGCAGTTCGGGACTAGAGGGGGAAGATACGCAGTATTTT.

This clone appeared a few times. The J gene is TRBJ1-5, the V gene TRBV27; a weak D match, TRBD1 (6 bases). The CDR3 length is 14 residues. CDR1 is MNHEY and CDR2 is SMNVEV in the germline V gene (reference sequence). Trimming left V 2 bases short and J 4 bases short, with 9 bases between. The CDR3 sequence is CASSLSGTNQPQHF. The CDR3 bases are TGTGCCAGCAGTTTAAGTGGGACAAATCAGCCCCAGCATTTT.

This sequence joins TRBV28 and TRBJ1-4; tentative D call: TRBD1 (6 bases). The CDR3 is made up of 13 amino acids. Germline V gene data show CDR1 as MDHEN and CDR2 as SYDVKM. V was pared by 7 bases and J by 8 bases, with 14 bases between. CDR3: CASKGGGREKLFF. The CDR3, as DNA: TGTGCCAGCAAGGGGGGAGGGCGCGAAAAACTGTTTTTT.

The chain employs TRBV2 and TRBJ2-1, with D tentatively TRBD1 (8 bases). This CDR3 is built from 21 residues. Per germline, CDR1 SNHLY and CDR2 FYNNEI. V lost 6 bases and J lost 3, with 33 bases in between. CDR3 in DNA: TGTGCCAGCAGCCGATTCTCAGGGGGCAGTCGAGTTGGGACTATCTACAATGAGCAGTTCTTC. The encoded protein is CASSRFSGGSRVGTIYNEQFF.

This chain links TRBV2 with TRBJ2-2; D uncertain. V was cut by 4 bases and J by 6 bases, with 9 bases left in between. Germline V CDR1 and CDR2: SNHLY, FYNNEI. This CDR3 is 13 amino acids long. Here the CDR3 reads CASSVQDSGELFF. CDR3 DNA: TGTGCCAGCAGTGTTCAGGATTCCGGGGAGCTGTTTTTT.

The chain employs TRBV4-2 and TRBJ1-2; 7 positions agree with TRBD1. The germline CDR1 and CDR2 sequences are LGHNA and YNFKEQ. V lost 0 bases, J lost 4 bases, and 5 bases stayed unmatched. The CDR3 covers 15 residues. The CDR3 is CASSQDGGQVYGYTF. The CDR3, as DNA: TGTGCCAGCAGCCAAGATGGCGGACAGGTCTATGGCTACACCTTC.

DNA for the CDR3: TGTGCCAGCTCACCTCCGGGACAGGGACCGAATACGCAGTATTTT. It yields the protein CASSPPGQGPNTQYF. The chain joins TRBV18 to TRBJ2-3; TRBD1 matches 9 bases. In germline, CDR1 is KGHSH, CDR2 LQKENI. The J segment lost 7 bases and the V segment lost 3 bases, leaving 8 bases of the junction unmatched. This CDR3 contains 15 residues.

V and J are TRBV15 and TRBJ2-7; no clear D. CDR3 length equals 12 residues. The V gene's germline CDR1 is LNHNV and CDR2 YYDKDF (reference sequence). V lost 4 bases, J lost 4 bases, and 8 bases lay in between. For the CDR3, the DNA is TGTGCCACCAGCACAACCGGTTACGAGCAGTACTTC. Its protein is CATSTTGYEQYF.

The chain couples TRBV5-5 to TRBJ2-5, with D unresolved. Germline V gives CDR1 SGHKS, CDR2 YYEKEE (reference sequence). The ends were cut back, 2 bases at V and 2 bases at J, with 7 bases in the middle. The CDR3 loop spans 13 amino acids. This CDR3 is CASSFSLQETQYF. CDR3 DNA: TGTGCCAGCAGCTTTTCCCTACAAGAGACCCAGTACTTC. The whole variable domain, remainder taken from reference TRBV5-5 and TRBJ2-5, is DAGVTQSPTHLIKTRGQQVTLRCSPISGHKSVSWYQQVLGQGPQFIFQYYEKEERGRGNFPDRFSARQFPNYSSELNVNALLLGDSALYLCASSFSLQETQYFGPGTRLLVL.

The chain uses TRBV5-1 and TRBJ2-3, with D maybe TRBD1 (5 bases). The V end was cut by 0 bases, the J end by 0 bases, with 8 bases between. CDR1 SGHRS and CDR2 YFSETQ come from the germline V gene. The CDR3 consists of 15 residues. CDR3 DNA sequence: TGCGCCAGCAGCTTGGTCAGGGATAGCACAGATACGCAGTATTTT. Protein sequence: CASSLVRDSTDTQYF.

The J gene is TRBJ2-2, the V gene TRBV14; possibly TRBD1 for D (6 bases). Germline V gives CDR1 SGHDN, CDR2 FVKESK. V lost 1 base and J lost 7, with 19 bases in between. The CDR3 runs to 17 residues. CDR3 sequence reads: CASSQGAGAMGVGELFF. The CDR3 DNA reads TGTGCCAGCAGCCAAGGGGCAGGGGCGATGGGTGTCGGGGAGCTGTTTTTT.

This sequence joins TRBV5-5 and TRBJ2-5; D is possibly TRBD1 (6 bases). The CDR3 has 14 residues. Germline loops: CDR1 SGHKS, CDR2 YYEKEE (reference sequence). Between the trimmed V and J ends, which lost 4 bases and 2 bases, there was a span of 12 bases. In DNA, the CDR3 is TGTGCCAGCAGCCATGACAGGCGACAAGAGACCCAGTACTTC. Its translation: CASSHDRRQETQYF.

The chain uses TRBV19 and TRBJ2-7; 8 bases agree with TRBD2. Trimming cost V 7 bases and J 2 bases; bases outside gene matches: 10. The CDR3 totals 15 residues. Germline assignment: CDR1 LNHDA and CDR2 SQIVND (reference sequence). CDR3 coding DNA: TGTGCCAGTACCCCGCGGGCTAGCGGGCCCTACGAGCAGTACTTC. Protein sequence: CASTPRASGPYEQYF.

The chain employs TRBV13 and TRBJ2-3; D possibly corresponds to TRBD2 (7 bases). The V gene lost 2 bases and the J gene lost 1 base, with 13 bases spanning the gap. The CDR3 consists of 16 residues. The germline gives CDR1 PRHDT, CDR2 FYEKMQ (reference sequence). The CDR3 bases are TGTGCCAGCAGCTTAAGAGGGGGGGGCGGCACAGATACGCAGTATTTT. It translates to CASSLRGGGGTDTQYF.

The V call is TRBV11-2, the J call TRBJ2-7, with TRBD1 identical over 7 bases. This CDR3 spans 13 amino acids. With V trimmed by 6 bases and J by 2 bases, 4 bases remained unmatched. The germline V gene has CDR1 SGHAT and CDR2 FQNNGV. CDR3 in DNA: TGTGCCAGCAGATCGACAGGGCCCTACGAGCAGTACTTC. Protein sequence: CASRSTGPYEQYF.

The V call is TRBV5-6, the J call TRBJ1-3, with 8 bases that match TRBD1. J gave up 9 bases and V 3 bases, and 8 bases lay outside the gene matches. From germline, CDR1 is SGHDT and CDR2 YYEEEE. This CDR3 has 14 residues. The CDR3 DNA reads TGTGCCAGCAGCTCGACAGGGGTGTACGGCACCATATATTTT. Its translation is CASSSTGVYGTIYF.

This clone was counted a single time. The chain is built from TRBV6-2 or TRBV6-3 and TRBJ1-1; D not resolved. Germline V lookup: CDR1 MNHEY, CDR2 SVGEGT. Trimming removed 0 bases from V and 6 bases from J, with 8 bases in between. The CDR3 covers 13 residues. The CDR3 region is CASSYSLQSEAFF. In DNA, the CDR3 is TGTGCCAGCAGTTACTCGCTACAGTCTGAAGCTTTCTTT.

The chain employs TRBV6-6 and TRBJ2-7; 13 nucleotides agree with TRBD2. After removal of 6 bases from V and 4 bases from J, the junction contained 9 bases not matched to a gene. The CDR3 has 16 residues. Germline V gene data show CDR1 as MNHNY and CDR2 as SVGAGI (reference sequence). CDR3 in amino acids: CASSLWTSGSSYEQYF. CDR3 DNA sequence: TGTGCCAGCAGCCTTTGGACTAGCGGGAGCTCTTACGAGCAGTACTTC.

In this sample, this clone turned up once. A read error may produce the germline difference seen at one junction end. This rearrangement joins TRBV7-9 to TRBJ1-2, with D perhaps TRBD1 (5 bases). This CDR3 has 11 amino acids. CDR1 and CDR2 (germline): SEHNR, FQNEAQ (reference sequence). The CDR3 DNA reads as TGTGCCAGCAGCACAAACCCGGACACCGCCTTC. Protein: CASSTNPDTAF.

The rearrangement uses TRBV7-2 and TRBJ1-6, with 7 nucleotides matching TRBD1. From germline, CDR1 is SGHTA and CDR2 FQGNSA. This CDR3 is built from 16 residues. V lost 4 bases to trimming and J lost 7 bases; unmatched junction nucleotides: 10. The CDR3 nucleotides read TGTGCCAGCAGCTCAGACAGGGTGATTTGGAATTCACCCCTCCACTTT. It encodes CASSSDRVIWNSPLHF. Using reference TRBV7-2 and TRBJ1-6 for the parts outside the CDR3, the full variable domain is GAGVSQSPSNKVTEKGKDVELRCDPISGHTALYWYRQSLGQGLEFLIYFQGNSAPDKSGLPSDRFSAERTGGSVSTLTIQRTQQEDSAVYLCASSSDRVIWNSPLHFGNGTRLTVT.

In DNA form, the CDR3 reads TGTGCCAGCAGAGCCGGGACTCCATCCACCACCGGGGAGCTGTTTTTT. Translated: CASRAGTPSTTGELFF. The J gene is TRBJ2-2, the V gene TRBV3-1 (or the pseudogene TRBV3-2), with D maybe TRBD2 (6 bases). V was cut by 6 bases and J by 4 bases, with 18 bases left in between. The CDR3 has 16 residues. Per germline, CDR1 LGHDT and CDR2 YNNKEL (reference sequence).

The CDR3 region is CASSIREGSVLTF. In nucleotides, the CDR3 is TGTGCCAGTAGTATAAGGGAGGGGTCCGTCCTGACTTTC. The chain combines TRBV19 with TRBJ2-6; 7 bases agree with TRBD2. J gave up 12 bases and V 2 bases, and 4 bases lay outside the gene matches. CDR3 length: 13 amino acids. Germline CDR1 LNHDA, CDR2 SQIVND (reference sequence).

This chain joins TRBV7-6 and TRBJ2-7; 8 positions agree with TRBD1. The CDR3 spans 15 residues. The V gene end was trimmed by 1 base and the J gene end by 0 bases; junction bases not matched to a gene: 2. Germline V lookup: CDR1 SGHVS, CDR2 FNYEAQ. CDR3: CASSLGDRPSYEQYF. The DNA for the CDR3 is TGTGCCAGCAGCTTAGGGGACAGGCCCTCCTACGAGCAGTACTTC.

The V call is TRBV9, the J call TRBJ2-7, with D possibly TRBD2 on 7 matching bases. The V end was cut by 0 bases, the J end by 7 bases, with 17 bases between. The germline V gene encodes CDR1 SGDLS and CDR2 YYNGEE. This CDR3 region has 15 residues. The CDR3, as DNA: TGTGCCAGCAGCGTAGATGATGGGGGGGGCGAGGAGCAGTACTTC. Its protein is CASSVDDGGGEEQYF. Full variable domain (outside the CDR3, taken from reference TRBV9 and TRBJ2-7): DSGVTQTPKHLITATGQRVTLRCSPRSGDLSVYWYQQSLDQGLQFLIQYYNGEERAKGNILERFSAQQFPDLHSELNLSSLELGDSALYFCASSVDDGGGEEQYFGPGTRLTVT.

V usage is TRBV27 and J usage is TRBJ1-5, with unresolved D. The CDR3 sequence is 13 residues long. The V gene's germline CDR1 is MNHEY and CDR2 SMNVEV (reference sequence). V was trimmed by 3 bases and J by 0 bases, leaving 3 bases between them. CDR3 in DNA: TGTGCCAGCAGTTTCAATAGCAATCAGCCCCAGCATTTT. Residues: CASSFNSNQPQHF.

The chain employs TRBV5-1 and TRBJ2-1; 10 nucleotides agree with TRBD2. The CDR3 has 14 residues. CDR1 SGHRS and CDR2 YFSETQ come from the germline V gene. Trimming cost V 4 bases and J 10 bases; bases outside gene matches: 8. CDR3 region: CASSQFSGRSEQFF. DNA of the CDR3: TGCGCCAGCAGCCAATTTAGCGGGAGGTCGGAGCAGTTCTTC.